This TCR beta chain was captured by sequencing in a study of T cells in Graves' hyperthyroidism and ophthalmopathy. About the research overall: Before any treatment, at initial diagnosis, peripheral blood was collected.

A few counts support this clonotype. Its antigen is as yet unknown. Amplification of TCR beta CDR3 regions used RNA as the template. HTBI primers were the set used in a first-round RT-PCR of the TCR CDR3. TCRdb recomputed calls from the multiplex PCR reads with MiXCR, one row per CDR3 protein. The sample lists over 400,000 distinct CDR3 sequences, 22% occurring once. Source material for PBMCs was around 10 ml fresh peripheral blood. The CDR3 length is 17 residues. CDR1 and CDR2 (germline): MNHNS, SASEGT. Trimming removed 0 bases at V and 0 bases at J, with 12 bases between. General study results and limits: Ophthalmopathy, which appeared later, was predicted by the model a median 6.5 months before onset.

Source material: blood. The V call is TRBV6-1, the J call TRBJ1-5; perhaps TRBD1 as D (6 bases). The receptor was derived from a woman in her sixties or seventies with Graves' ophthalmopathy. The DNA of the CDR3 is TGTGCCAGCAGTGAAGCCCCGGGGGGCCCTAGCAATCAGCCCCAGCATTTT. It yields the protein CASSEAPGGPSNQPQHF.